This T cell receptor (beta chain) was documented in a study of blood T cell repertoires in COVID-19. Study-level information: PBMCs, B-cell-depleted T cells, or T cells were the source of the cDNA or gDNA that made up the material.

This CDR3 is built from 17 residues. The germline CDR1 and CDR2 sequences are SGHNT and YYREEE (reference sequence). V was pared by 0 bases and J by 5 bases, with 9 bases of the junction left unmatched. Produced via immunoSEQ multiplex PCR; TCRdb's table is partial and in-frame only. The table lists around 140,000 clones, more than 75% of them singletons. V gene TRBV5-4 combines with J gene TRBJ1-1; 11 nucleotides agree with TRBD1. Sequencing was done on a sample of peripheral blood. The sequence derives from a man aged 50-60 years who had recovered from COVID-19. CDR3 loop: CASSLGPGQGVLTEAFF. DNA for the CDR3: TGTGCCAGCAGCTTGGGTCCGGGACAGGGGGTATTAACTGAAGCTTTCTTT.